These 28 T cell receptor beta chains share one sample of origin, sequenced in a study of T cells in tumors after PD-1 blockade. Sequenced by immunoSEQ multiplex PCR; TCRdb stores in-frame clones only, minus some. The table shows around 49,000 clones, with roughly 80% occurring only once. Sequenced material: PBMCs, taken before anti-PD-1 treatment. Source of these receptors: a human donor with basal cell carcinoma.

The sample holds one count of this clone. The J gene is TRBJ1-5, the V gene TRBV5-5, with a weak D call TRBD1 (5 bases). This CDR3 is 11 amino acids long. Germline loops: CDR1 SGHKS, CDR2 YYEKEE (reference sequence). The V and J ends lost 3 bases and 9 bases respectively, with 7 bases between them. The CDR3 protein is CASSSGGPQHF. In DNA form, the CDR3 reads TGTGCCAGCAGCTCCGGGGGGCCCCAGCATTTT.

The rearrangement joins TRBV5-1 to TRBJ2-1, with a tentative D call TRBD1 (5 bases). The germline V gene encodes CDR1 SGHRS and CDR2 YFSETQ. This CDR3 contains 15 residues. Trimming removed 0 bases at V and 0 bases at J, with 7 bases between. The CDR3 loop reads CASSLEGNSYNEQFF. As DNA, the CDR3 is TGCGCCAGCAGCTTGGAGGGGAACTCCTACAATGAGCAGTTCTTC.

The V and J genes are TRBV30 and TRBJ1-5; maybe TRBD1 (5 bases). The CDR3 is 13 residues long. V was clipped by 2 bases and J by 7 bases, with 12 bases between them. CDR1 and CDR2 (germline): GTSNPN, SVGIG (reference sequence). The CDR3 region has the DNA TGTGCCTGGAGTAAACAGGAACGCCAGCCCCAGCATTTT. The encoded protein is CAWSKQERQPQHF.

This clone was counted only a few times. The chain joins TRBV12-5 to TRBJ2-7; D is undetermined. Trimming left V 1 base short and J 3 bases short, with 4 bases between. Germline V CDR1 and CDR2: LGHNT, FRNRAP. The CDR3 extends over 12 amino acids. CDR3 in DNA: TGTGCTAGTGGTTTGGACATCTACGAGCAGTACTTC. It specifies CASGLDIYEQYF.

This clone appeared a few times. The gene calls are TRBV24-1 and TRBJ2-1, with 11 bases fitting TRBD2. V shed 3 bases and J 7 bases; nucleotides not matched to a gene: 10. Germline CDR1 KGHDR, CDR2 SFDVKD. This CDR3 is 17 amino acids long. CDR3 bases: TGTGCCACCAGTGATAAAAGACTAGCGGGGCCCCAGAATGAGCAGTTCTTC. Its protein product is CATSDKRLAGPQNEQFF.

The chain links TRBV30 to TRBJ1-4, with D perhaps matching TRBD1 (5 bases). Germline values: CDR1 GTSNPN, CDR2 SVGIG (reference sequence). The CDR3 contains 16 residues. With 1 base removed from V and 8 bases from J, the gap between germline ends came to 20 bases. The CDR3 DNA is TGTGCCTGGAGTGACCGGCGGGGACCAAACGGGGAAAAACTGTTTTTT. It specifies CAWSDRRGPNGEKLFF.

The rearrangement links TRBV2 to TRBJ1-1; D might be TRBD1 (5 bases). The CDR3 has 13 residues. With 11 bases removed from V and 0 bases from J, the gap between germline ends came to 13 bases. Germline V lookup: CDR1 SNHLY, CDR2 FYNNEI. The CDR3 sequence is CAQTQGVNTEAFF. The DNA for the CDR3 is TGTGCCCAAACTCAGGGAGTGAACACTGAAGCTTTCTTT.

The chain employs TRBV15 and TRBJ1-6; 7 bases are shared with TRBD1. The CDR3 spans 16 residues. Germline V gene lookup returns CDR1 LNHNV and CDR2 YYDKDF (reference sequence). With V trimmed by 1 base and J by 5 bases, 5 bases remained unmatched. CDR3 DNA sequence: TGTGCCACCAGCAGAGTTTTAGGGGGCCATAATTCACCCCTCCACTTT. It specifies CATSRVLGGHNSPLHF.

The CDR3 coding sequence is TGTGCCAGCAGTTTAACCGCATTCAGGGTTGATACGCAGTATTTT. Protein: CASSLTAFRVDTQYF. This chain connects TRBV27 to TRBJ2-3, with D perhaps TRBD1 (5 bases). CDR3 length: 15 residues. Looked up from germline, CDR1 is MNHEY and CDR2 is SMNVEV (reference sequence). Trimming took off 2 bases at V and 6 bases at J, with 15 bases between the two ends.

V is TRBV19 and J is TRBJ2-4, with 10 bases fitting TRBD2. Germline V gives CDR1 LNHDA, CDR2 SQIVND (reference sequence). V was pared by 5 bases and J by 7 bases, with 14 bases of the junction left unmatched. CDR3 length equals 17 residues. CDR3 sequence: CASSVISGGAGRNIQYF. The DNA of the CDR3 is TGTGCCAGTAGTGTTATCAGCGGGGGGGCCGGTAGGAACATTCAGTACTTC.

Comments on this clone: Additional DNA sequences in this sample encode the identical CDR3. Here the CDR3 DNA reads TGTGCCAGCAGTCCTAGGGGCCCAGGGTCGGCCACCGGGGAGCTGTTTTTT. The encoded protein is CASSPRGPGSATGELFF. The chain combines TRBV2 with TRBJ2-2; possibly TRBD1 for D (5 bases). Germline loops: CDR1 SNHLY, CDR2 FYNNEI. This CDR3 contains 17 residues. Trimming took off 5 bases at V and 4 bases at J, with 20 bases between the two ends.

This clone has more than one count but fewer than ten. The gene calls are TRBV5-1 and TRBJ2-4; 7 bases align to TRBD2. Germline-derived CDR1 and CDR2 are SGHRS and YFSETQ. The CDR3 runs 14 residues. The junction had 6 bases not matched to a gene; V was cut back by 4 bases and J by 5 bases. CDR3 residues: CASSGGGQENIQYF. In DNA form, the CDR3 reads TGCGCCAGCAGCGGGGGAGGGCAGGAAAACATTCAGTACTTC.

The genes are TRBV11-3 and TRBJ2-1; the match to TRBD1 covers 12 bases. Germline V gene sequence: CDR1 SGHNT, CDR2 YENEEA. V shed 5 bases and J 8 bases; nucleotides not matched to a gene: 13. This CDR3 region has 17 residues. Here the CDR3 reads CASSAGARDRGPDEQFF. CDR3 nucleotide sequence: TGTGCCAGCAGCGCAGGGGCCCGGGACAGGGGGCCGGATGAGCAGTTCTTC.

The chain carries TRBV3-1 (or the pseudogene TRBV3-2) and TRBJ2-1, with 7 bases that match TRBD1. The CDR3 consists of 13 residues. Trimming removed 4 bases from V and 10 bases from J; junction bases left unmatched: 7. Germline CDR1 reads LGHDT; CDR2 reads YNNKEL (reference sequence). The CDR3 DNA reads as TGTGCCAGCAGCCGACTCCAGACAGGGGAGCAGTTCTTC. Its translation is CASSRLQTGEQFF.

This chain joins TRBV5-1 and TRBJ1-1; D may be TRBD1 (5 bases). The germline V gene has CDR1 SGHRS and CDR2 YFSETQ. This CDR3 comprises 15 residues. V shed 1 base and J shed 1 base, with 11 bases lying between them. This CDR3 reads CASSLYGGENTEAFF. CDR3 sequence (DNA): TGCGCCAGCAGCTTGTATGGGGGGGAGAACACTGAAGCTTTCTTT.

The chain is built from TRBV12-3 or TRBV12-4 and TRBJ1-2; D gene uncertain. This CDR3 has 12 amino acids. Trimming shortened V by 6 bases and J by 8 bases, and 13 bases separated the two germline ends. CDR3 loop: CASSLTGRGYTF. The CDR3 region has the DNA TGTGCCAGCAGCCTGACCGGACGAGGCTACACCTTC.

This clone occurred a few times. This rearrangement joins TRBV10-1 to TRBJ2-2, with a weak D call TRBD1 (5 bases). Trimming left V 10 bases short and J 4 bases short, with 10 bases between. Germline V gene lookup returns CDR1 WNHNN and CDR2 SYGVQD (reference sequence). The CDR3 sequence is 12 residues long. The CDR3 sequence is CATSRGTGELFF. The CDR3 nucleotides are TGCGCCACTAGTAGGGGCACCGGGGAGCTGTTTTTT.

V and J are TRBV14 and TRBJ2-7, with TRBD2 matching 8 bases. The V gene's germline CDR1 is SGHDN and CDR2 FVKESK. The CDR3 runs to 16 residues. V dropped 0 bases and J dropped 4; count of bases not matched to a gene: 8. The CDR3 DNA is TGTGCCAGCAGCCAAGATCCCAGCGGGGGTTGGTACGAGCAGTACTTC. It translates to CASSQDPSGGWYEQYF.

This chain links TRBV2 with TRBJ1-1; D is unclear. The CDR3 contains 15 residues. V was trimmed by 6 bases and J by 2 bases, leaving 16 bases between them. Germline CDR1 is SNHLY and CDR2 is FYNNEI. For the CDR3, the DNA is TGTGCCAGCAGAGCTGGAATAGTCGCAAACACTGAAGCTTTCTTT. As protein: CASRAGIVANTEAFF.

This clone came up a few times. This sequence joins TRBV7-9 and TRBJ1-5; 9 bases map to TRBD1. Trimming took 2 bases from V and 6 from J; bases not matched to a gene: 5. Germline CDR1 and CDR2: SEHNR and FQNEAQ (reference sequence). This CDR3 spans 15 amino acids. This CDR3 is CASSLQGQGGQPQHF. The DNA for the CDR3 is TGTGCCAGCAGCTTACAGGGACAGGGCGGTCAGCCCCAGCATTTT.

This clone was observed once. As DNA, the CDR3 is TGTGCCAGTGGGGACAACCAAGAGACCCAGTACTTC. It is translated as CASGDNQETQYF. This chain connects TRBV2 to TRBJ2-5; possible D gene TRBD1, 6 bases. Between the trimmed V and J ends, which lost 9 bases and 0 bases, there was a span of 8 bases. CDR3 size: 12 residues. Germline V gene sequence: CDR1 SNHLY, CDR2 FYNNEI. Full variable domain (missing parts from reference TRBV2 and TRBJ2-5): EPEVTQTPSHQVTQMGQEVILRCVPISNHLYFYWYRQILGQKVEFLVSFYNNEISEKSEIFDDQFSVERPDGSNFTLKIRSTKLEDSAMYFCASGDNQETQYFGPGTRLLVL.

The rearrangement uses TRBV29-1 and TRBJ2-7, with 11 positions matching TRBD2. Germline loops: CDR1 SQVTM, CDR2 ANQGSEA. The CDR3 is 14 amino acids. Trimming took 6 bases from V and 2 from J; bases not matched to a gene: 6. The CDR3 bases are TGCAGCGTGGCTAGCGGGAGGCACCCCTACGAGCAGTACTTC. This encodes CSVASGRHPYEQYF.

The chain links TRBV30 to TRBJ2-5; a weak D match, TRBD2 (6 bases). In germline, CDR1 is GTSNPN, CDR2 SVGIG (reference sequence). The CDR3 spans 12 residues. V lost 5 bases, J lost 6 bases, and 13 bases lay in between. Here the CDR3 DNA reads TGTGCCTGGGGAGGAGGGCTACAGACCCAGTACTTC. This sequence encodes CAWGGGLQTQYF.

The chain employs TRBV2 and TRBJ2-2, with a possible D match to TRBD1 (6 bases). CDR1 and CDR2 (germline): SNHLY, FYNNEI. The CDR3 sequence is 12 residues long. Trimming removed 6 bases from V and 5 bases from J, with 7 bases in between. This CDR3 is CASSQGTGELFF. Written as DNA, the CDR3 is TGTGCCAGCAGCCAGGGGACCGGGGAGCTGTTTTTT.

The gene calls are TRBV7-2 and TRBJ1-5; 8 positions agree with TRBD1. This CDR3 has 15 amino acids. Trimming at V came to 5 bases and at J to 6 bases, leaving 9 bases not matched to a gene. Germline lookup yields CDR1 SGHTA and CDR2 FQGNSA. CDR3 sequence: CASSDRGGGLQPQHF. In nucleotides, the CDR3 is TGTGCCAGCAGCGACAGGGGAGGAGGACTTCAGCCCCAGCATTTT.

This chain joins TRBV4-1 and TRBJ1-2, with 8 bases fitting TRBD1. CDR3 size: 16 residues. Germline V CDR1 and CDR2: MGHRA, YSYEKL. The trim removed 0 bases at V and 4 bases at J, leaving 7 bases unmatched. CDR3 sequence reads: CASSQEPGTGTYGYTF. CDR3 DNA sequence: TGCGCCAGCAGCCAAGAACCCGGGACAGGAACCTATGGCTACACCTTC.

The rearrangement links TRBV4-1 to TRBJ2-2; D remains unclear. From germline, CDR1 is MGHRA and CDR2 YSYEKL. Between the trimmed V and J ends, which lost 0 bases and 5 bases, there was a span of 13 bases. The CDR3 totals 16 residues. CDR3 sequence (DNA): TGCGCCAGCAGCCAAGAAAAGGGAAGGGATACCGGGGAGCTGTTTTTT. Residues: CASSQEKGRDTGELFF.

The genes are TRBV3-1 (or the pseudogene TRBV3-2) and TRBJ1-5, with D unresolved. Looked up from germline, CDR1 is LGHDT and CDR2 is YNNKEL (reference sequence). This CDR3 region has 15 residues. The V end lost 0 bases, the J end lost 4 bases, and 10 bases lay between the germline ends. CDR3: CASSQDSALNQPQHF. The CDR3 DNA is TGTGCCAGCAGCCAAGATTCGGCTCTTAATCAGCCCCAGCATTTT.